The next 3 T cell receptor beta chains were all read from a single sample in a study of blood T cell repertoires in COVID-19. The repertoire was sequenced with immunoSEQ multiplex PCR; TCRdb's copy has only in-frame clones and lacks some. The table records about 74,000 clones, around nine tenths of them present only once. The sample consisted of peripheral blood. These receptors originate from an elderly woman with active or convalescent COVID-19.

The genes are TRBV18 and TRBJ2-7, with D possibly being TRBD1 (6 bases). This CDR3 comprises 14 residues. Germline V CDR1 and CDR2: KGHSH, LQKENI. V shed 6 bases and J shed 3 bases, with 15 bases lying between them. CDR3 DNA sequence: TGTGCCAGCTCTCCAGGACAGCGCGACTACGAGCAGTACTTC. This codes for CASSPGQRDYEQYF.

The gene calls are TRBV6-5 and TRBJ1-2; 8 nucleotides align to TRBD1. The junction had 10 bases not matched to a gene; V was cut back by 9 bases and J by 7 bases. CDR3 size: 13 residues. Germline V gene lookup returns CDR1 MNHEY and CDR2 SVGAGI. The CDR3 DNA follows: TGTGCCAGTCGCCCCGCAGGGGGCTTTGGCTACACCTTC. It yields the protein CASRPAGGFGYTF.

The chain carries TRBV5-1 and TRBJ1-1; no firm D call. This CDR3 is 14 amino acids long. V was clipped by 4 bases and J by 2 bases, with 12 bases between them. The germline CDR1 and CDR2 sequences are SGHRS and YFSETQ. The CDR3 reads CASSRRRENTEAFF. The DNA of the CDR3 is TGCGCCAGCAGCAGACGACGGGAAAACACTGAAGCTTTCTTT.